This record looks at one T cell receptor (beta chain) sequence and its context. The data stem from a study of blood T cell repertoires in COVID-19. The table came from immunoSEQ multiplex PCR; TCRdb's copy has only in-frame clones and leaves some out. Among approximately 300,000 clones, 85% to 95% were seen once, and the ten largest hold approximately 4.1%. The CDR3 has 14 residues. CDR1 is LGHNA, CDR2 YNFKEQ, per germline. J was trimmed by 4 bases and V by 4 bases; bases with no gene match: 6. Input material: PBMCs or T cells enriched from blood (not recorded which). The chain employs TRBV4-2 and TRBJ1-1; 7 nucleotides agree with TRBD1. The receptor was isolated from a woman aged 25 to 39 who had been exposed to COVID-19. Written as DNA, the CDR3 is TGTGCCAGCAGCCTAGGGGGCGCGTCCACTGAAGCTTTCTTT. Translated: CASSLGGASTEAFF.